This T cell receptor (beta chain) was profiled in a study of blood T cell repertoires in COVID-19. Method: immunoSEQ multiplex PCR; TCRdb's copy keeps in-frame clones and lacks some. Of 300,000 to 400,000 clones in the sample, 80% to 90% were seen once. The sample taken for sequencing was PBMCs or T cells enriched from blood (not recorded which). The sequence came from a man aged 25 to 40 who had recovered from COVID-19.

This CDR3 is CATSMTRDSSYEQYF. The CDR3 nucleotides read TGTGCCACCAGCATGACCCGGGACAGCTCCTACGAGCAGTACTTC. The chain links TRBV15 to TRBJ2-7; 7 nucleotides align to TRBD1. This CDR3 contains 15 residues. Trimming at V came to 4 bases and at J to 0 bases, leaving 6 bases not matched to a gene. Germline CDR1 reads LNHNV; CDR2 reads YYDKDF (reference sequence).